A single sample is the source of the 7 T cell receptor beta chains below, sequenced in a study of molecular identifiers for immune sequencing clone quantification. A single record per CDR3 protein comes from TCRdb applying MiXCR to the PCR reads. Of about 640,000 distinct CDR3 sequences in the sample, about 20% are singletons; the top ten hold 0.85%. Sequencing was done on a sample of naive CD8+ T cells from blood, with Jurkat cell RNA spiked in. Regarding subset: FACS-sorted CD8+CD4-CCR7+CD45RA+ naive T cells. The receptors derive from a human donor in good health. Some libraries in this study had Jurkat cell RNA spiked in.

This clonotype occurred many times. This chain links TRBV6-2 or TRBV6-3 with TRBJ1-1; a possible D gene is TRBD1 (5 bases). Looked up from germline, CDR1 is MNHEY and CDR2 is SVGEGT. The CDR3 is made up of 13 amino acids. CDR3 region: CVSSGALNTEAFF. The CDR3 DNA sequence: TGTGTATCGTCCGGGGCTCTGAACACTGAAGCTTTCTTT.

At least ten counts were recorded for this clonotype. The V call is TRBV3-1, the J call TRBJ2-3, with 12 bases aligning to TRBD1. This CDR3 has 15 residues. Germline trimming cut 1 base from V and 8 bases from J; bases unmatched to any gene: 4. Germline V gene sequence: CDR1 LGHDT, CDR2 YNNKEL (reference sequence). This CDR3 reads CASSQVGQGARTQYF. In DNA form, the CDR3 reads TGTGCCAGCAGCCAAGTGGGACAGGGGGCGCGTACGCAGTATTTT.

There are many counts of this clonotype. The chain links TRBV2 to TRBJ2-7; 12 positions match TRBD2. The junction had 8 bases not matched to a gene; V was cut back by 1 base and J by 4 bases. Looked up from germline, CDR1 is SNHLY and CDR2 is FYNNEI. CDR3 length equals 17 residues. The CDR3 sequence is CASSEEASGRARYEQYF. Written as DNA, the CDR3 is TGTGCCAGCAGTGAAGAAGCTAGCGGGAGGGCCAGGTACGAGCAGTACTTC.

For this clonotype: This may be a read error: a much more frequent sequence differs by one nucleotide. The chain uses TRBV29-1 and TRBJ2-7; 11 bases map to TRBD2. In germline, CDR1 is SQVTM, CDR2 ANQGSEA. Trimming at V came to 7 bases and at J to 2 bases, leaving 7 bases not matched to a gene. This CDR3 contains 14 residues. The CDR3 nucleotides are TGCAGCGACGCAGGGACTAGCGGAACCTACGAGCAGTACTTC. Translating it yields CSDAGTSGTYEQYF.

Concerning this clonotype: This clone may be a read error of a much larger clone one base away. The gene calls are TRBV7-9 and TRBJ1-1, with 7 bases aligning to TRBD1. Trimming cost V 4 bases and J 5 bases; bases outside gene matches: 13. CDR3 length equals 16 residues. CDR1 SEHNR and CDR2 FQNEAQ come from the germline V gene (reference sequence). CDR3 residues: CASSSALQGVYTEAFF. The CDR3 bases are TGTGCCAGCAGCTCAGCGCTTCAGGGGGTTTATACTGAAGCTTTCTTT.

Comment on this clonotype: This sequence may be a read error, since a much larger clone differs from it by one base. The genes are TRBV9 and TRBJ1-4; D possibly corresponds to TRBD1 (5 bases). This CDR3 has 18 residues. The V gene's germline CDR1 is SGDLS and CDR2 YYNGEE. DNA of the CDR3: TGTGCCAGCAGCGTAGGAGAGCCACCAGGGAACACTAATGAAAAACTGTCTTTT. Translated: CASSVGEPPGNTNEKLSF.

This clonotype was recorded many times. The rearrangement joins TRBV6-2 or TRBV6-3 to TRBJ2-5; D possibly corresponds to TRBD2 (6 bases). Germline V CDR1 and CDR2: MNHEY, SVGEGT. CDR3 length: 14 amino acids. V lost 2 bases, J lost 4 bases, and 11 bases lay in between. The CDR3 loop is CASSYAGPRETQYF. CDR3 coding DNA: TGTGCCAGCAGTTACGCGGGGCCTAGAGAGACCCAGTACTTC.